What follows are 3 T cell receptor beta chains derived from one specimen sequenced in a study of blood T cell repertoires in COVID-19. TCRdb keeps only in-frame clones here, not all; method: immunoSEQ multiplex PCR. The table lists 75,000 to 85,000 clones, 88% of them singletons. Sequenced material: peripheral blood. The receptors were gathered from a human donor in a cohort sampled during active COVID-19.

The V and J genes are TRBV2 and TRBJ1-3, with D unresolved. Looked up from germline, CDR1 is SNHLY and CDR2 is FYNNEI. CDR3 length equals 15 residues. Trimming removed 2 bases at V and 2 bases at J, with 10 bases between. The CDR3 loop is CASSERGRAGNTIYF. In nucleotides, the CDR3 is TGTGCCAGCAGTGAACGGGGTAGGGCTGGAAACACCATATATTTT.

The chain combines TRBV3-1 (or the pseudogene TRBV3-2) with TRBJ1-2; perhaps TRBD1 as D (5 bases). The CDR3 sequence is 14 residues long. The V gene's germline CDR1 is LGHDT and CDR2 YNNKEL (reference sequence). Trimming removed 0 bases from V and 7 bases from J, with 12 bases in between. CDR3 sequence: CASSQEGGVVGYTF. The CDR3 bases are TGTGCCAGCAGCCAAGAGGGGGGGGTCGTTGGCTACACCTTC.

The chain combines TRBV19 with TRBJ1-5; TRBD1 matches at 8 bases. The V segment lost 4 bases and the J segment 7 bases; nucleotides outside the gene matches: 3. Germline CDR1 and CDR2: LNHDA and SQIVND (reference sequence). This CDR3 region has 13 residues. For the CDR3, the DNA is TGTGCCAGTAGTACAGGGGGCGGGCAGCCCCAGCATTTT. Encoded protein: CASSTGGGQPQHF.